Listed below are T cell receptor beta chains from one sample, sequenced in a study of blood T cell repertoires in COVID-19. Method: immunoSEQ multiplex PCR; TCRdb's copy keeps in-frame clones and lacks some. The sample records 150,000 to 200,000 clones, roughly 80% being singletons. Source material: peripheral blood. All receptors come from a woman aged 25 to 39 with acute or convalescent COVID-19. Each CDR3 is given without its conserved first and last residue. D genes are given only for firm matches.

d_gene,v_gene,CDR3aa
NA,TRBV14,ASSQDWSLSGYT
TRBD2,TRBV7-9,ASSLIGGRAYEQF
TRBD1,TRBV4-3,ASSQYARQGIYGYT
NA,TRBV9,ASSLNRDSPLH
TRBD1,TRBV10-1,ASSTGRDQPQH
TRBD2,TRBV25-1,ASTGGGYEQY
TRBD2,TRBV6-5,ASRAGDYGGELF
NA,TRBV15,ATSRAGEETQY
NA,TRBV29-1,SVAITGHNEKLF
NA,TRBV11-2,ASSLVRGGAAF
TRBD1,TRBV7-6,ASSFISGGGDNEQF
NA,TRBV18,ASSKWEIKSYEQY
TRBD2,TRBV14,ASSQRTSFDEQY
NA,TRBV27,ASSYQGEYGYT
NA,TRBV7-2,ASSLGPNEQY
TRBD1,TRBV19,ASSMDRGGGLGNTIY
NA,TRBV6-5,ASSLVPGINTEAF
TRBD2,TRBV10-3,AISLAGGGTDTQY
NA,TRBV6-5,ASSYTRGRTGELF
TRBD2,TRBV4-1,ASSQEGLAGDEQY
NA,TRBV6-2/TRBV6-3,ASSNTGGELF
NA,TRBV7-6,ASSPGLGGTDTQY
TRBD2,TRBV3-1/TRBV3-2,ASSQDQVGAGSSYEQY
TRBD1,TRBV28,ASTQGGGQGGEKLF
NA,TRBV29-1,SVEIRFSYNEQF
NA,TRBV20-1,SARDPGYT
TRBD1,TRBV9,ASSKPGQGSTEAF
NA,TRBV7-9,ASSLEDRLYGYT
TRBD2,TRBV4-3,ASARGLAESTGELF
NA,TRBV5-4,ASSLTVSSYEQY
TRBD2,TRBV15,ATSRGNPTSGRVNEQF
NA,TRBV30,AWRRWGDGTEAF
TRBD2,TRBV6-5,ASSPGTSVTYEQY
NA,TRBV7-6,ASSLGAGGSSGNTIY
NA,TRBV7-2,ASSPSLGSSTYEQY
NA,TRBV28,ASSFGTGELF
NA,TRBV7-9,ASSSRQLQETQY
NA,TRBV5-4,ASSFGQGSNEQF
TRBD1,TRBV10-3,AIRQTGDNQPQH
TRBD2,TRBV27,ASRLLAGNYEQY
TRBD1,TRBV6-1,ASSEPGGMGYEQY